A single TCR beta chain is shown here with its context. Germline V gene data show CDR1 as LNHNV and CDR2 as YYDKDF (reference sequence). The CDR3 has 13 amino acids. With 1 base removed from V and 6 bases from J, the gap between germline ends came to 9 bases. The data originate from a study of blood T cell repertoires in COVID-19. Whole-study context: Samples came from the United States, Italy and Spain, spanning acute and convalescent COVID-19. Sample material is recorded as cDNA or gDNA derived from T cells, B-cell-depleted T cells, or PBMCs.

Clones were sequenced by immunoSEQ multiplex PCR, and TCRdb holds only the in-frame ones, with some missing. The table has roughly 200,000 clones, 65% to 85% seen once. The chain joins TRBV15 to TRBJ1-1; D gene ambiguous. The sequence was obtained from a man aged 35 to 55 with active or convalescent COVID-19. Material: peripheral blood. The CDR3 is CATSRVPGSEAFF. The CDR3 DNA is TGTGCCACCAGCAGAGTTCCGGGTTCTGAAGCTTTCTTT.